The 26 T cell receptor beta chains in this list originate from one sample, sequenced in a study of blood T cell repertoires in COVID-19. Assay: immunoSEQ multiplex PCR; the TCRdb copy retains only in-frame clones and omits some. Counted here are 200,000 to 250,000 clones, 84% occurring once; the ten biggest clones make up 4% to 4.5%. The sequenced sample was peripheral blood. Every receptor here comes from a man over 45 with acute or convalescent COVID-19.

CDR3 nucleotides: TGTGCCAGCAGCCCCGTTGGGGCAAAAGCTTTCTTT. Translating gives CASSPVGAKAFF. The chain uses TRBV6-5 and TRBJ1-1, with D perhaps matching TRBD1 (5 bases). With 6 bases removed from V and 9 bases from J, the gap between germline ends came to 14 bases. The germline gives CDR1 MNHEY, CDR2 SVGAGI. CDR3 length equals 12 residues.

In this sample, this clone turned up once. The V and J genes are TRBV4-1 and TRBJ2-2; 7 bases are shared with TRBD2. The CDR3 spans 13 residues. The ends lost 5 bases at V and 10 bases at J; junction bases unmatched: 7. CDR1 and CDR2 from the germline V gene are MGHRA and YSYEKL. The CDR3 reads CASSKSRGVELFF. CDR3 DNA: TGCGCCAGCAGCAAAAGTCGGGGGGTGGAGCTGTTTTTT.

The V gene is TRBV7-6, the J gene TRBJ1-3; no clear D. Trimming took off 1 base at V and 3 bases at J, with 13 bases between the two ends. Germline values: CDR1 SGHVS, CDR2 FNYEAQ. The CDR3 loop spans 16 amino acids. This chain's CDR3 is CASSLGSATLGNTIYF. CDR3 coding DNA: TGTGCCAGCAGCTTAGGGTCCGCGACACTTGGAAACACCATATATTTT.

The chain has TRBV5-1 and TRBJ2-3, with TRBD1 matching over 7 bases. CDR1 is SGHRS, CDR2 YFSETQ, per germline. This CDR3 is built from 15 residues. V dropped 1 base and J dropped 3; count of bases not matched to a gene: 5. The CDR3 reads CASSLTGVGTDTQYF. DNA of the CDR3: TGCGCCAGCAGCTTGACAGGGGTTGGTACAGATACGCAGTATTTT.

The V gene is TRBV30, the J gene TRBJ1-2; D gene unclear. This CDR3 comprises 12 residues. CDR1 GTSNPN and CDR2 SVGIG come from the germline V gene (reference sequence). V gave up 0 bases and J gave up 7 bases, with 9 bases separating them. The chain's CDR3 is CAWSVIRSGYTF. The DNA of the CDR3 is TGTGCCTGGAGTGTCATTCGGAGTGGCTACACCTTC.

The rearrangement uses TRBV19 and TRBJ2-7; 10 bases match TRBD1. This CDR3 region has 15 residues. Germline V gene sequence: CDR1 LNHDA, CDR2 SQIVND (reference sequence). V dropped 3 bases and J dropped 2; count of bases not matched to a gene: 4. CDR3 amino acids: CASSMDRGYTYEQYF. In DNA, the CDR3 is TGTGCCAGTAGTATGGACAGGGGGTATACCTACGAGCAGTACTTC. The variable domain in full, with the rest retrieved from reference TRBV19 and TRBJ2-7, is DGGITQSPKYLFRKEGQNVTLSCEQNLNHDAMYWYRQDPGQGLRLIYYSQIVNDFQKGDIAEGYSVSREKKESFPLTVTSAQKNPTAFYLCASSMDRGYTYEQYFGPGTRLTVT.

CDR3 DNA sequence: TGTGCCAGCAGCGTGACTAGCGGGGGGGGCTACGAGCAGTACTTC. Its protein is CASSVTSGGGYEQYF. This sequence joins TRBV9 and TRBJ2-7, with 14 positions matching TRBD2. This CDR3 spans 15 amino acids. After removal of 2 bases from V and 3 bases from J, the junction contained 1 base not matched to a gene. Germline CDR1 SGDLS, CDR2 YYNGEE.

In this sample, this clone turned up a few times. This rearrangement joins TRBV3-1 (or the pseudogene TRBV3-2) to TRBJ2-5; 7 nucleotides agree with TRBD2. Germline values: CDR1 LGHDT, CDR2 YNNKEL (reference sequence). The CDR3 runs 14 residues. V shed 4 bases, J shed 1 base, and the junction held 3 bases outside the gene matches. CDR3 region: CASSRGEGQETQYF. For the CDR3, the DNA is TGTGCCAGCAGCCGAGGGGAGGGCCAAGAGACCCAGTACTTC.

This clone has a single count. J is TRBJ1-1 and V is TRBV15; 7 nucleotides agree with TRBD1. V was clipped by 0 bases and J by 11 bases; unmatched bases: 6. CDR3 length equals 13 residues. Germline V CDR1 and CDR2: LNHNV, YYDKDF (reference sequence). CDR3 coding DNA: TGTGCCACCAGCAGAGATCTGGGACAGTACGCTTTCTTT. It codes for CATSRDLGQYAFF. The variable domain in full, with the rest retrieved from reference TRBV15 and TRBJ1-1, is DAMVIQNPRYQVTQFGKPVTLSCSQTLNHNVMYWYQQKSSQAPKLLFHYYDKDFNNEADTPDNFQSRRPNTSFCFLDIRSPGLGDTAMYLCATSRDLGQYAFFGQGTRLTVV.

The V call is TRBV28, the J call TRBJ1-6; the match to TRBD1 covers 7 bases. The V gene end was trimmed by 6 bases and the J gene end by 4 bases; junction bases not matched to a gene: 6. Germline V gene data show CDR1 as MDHEN and CDR2 as SYDVKM. CDR3 length equals 15 residues. CDR3 loop: CASRGTVEYNSPLHF. CDR3 DNA sequence: TGTGCCAGCAGAGGGACAGTGGAATATAATTCACCCCTCCACTTT.

The J gene is TRBJ1-4, the V gene TRBV2, with D unresolved. Trimming removed 6 bases from V and 4 bases from J, with 9 bases in between. The germline V gene encodes CDR1 SNHLY and CDR2 FYNNEI. This CDR3 is built from 13 residues. The CDR3 DNA reads as TGTGCCAGCAGGAGGGAACTTAATGAAAAACTGTTTTTT. Its protein is CASRRELNEKLFF.

With respect to this clone: The same CDR3 also results from other DNA sequences found in this sample. The chain combines TRBV7-9 with TRBJ2-5; D unclear. The CDR3 has 13 amino acids. V dropped 1 base and J dropped 1 base, with 4 bases sitting between them. Looked up from germline, CDR1 is SEHNR and CDR2 is FQNEAQ (reference sequence). In DNA, the CDR3 is TGTGCCAGCAGCTTAGGCGGCCAAGAGACCCAGTACTTC. Its translation: CASSLGGQETQYF. Combining the CDR3 with reference TRBV7-9 and TRBJ2-5 gives the whole variable domain DTGVSQNPRHKITKRGQNVTFRCDPISEHNRLYWYRQTLGQGPEFLTYFQNEAQLEKSRLLSDRFSAERPKGSFSTLEIQRTEQGDSAMYLCASSLGGQETQYFGPGTRLLVL.

V and J are TRBV5-8 and TRBJ1-6; 9 bases are a match to TRBD1. CDR1 and CDR2 from the germline V gene are SGHTS and YDEGEE. The CDR3 length is 15 residues. The ends lost 3 bases at V and 7 bases at J; junction bases unmatched: 5. CDR3 sequence (DNA): TGTGCCAGCAGCTGGGGGGACAGGGTGAATTCACCCCTCCACTTT. Translated, it gives CASSWGDRVNSPLHF.

The J gene is TRBJ2-1, the V gene TRBV27; tentatively, D is TRBD2 (6 bases). The CDR3 covers 13 residues. The V gene lost 4 bases and the J gene lost 9 bases, with 13 bases spanning the gap. Germline values: CDR1 MNHEY, CDR2 SMNVEV (reference sequence). The CDR3 DNA reads TGTGCCAGCAGTTGGGACTCCCCTAGTGAGCAGTTCTTC. This sequence encodes CASSWDSPSEQFF.

CDR3 sequence (DNA): TGTGCCAGCAGCCCGACTAGCGGGACGCGAAACACCGGGGAGCTGTTTTTT. Translation gives CASSPTSGTRNTGELFF. The chain employs TRBV3-1 (or the pseudogene TRBV3-2) and TRBJ2-2; 11 nucleotides line up with TRBD2. The CDR3 length is 17 residues. CDR1 LGHDT and CDR2 YNNKEL come from the germline V gene (reference sequence). V gave up 4 bases and J gave up 2 bases; unmatched junction bases: 6.

The chain links TRBV28 to TRBJ2-5, with D tentatively TRBD1 (5 bases). The germline V and J ends were trimmed by 4 bases and 4 bases, with 16 bases remaining between them. Germline V gene lookup returns CDR1 MDHEN and CDR2 SYDVKM. The CDR3 is made up of 15 amino acids. Here the CDR3 DNA reads TGTGCCAGCAGTTCCCCTGGTAGTAGGGGAGAGACCCAGTACTTC. Protein: CASSSPGSRGETQYF.

The rearrangement uses TRBV4-2 and TRBJ1-4, with 9 nucleotides matching TRBD1. The CDR3 runs 16 residues. CDR1 is LGHNA and CDR2 is YNFKEQ in the germline V gene. V lost 5 bases to trimming and J lost 6 bases; unmatched junction nucleotides: 10. CDR3 sequence (DNA): TGTGCCAGCAGCGCCGAGTCCGGGACAGGGCATGAAAAACTGTTTTTT. It encodes CASSAESGTGHEKLFF.

The CDR3 nucleotides are TGTGCCAGCAGTGGAGAAACCTACGAGCAGTACTTC. Translating it yields CASSGETYEQYF. The chain joins TRBV25-1 to TRBJ2-7; unclear D gene. Trimming took off 4 bases at V and 2 bases at J, with 6 bases between the two ends. The CDR3 is 12 residues long. The germline V gene encodes CDR1 MGHDK and CDR2 SYGVNS.

The rearrangement uses TRBV15 and TRBJ2-6; no reliable D call. There are 16 residues in the CDR3. CDR1 and CDR2 (germline): LNHNV, YYDKDF (reference sequence). V dropped 0 bases and J dropped 0 bases, with 6 bases sitting between them. In DNA, the CDR3 is TGTGCCACCAGCAGAGAGGCCAGCTCTGGGGCCAACGTCCTGACTTTC. This encodes CATSREASSGANVLTF.

The genes are TRBV7-8 and TRBJ2-3; 10 nucleotides agree with TRBD2. Germline CDR1 and CDR2: SGHVS and FQNEAQ. This CDR3 contains 13 residues. Trimming cost V 5 bases and J 8 bases; bases outside gene matches: 4. CDR3 DNA: TGTGCCAGCAGCCGTAGCGGGGGGCGTACGCAGTATTTT. Translating it yields CASSRSGGRTQYF.

This clone occurred a few times. V usage is TRBV7-3 and J usage is TRBJ2-1, with TRBD2 as a possible D gene (5 bases). Trimming cost V 5 bases and J 3 bases, with 14 bases left between them. Germline lookup yields CDR1 SGHTA and CDR2 FQGTGA. The CDR3 runs to 15 residues. CDR3 bases: TGTGCCAGCAGCCCGGATGGAGGAAGCTACAATGAGCAGTTCTTC. It codes for CASSPDGGSYNEQFF.

The V and J genes are TRBV28 and TRBJ2-3, with 8 bases lining up with TRBD2. This CDR3 comprises 16 residues. Germline CDR1 and CDR2: MDHEN and SYDVKM. V was clipped by 2 bases and J by 3 bases; unmatched bases: 7. As DNA, the CDR3 is TGTGCCAGCAGTTTAGCAGCGGGAGTTTCGACAGATACGCAGTATTTT. As protein: CASSLAAGVSTDTQYF.

The V and J genes are TRBV5-1 and TRBJ2-7; a weak D match, TRBD2 (6 bases). Germline V gene data show CDR1 as SGHRS and CDR2 as YFSETQ. Trimming pared 6 bases from V and 5 bases from J, leaving 21 bases between. The CDR3 contains 15 residues. The CDR3 protein is CASNQLGPGDDEQYF. Here the CDR3 DNA reads TGCGCCAGCAACCAACTAGGACCGGGGGACGACGAGCAGTACTTC.

This rearrangement joins TRBV24-1 to TRBJ1-2; unclear D gene. The CDR3 length is 14 residues. Germline values: CDR1 KGHDR, CDR2 SFDVKD. Trimming stripped 4 bases from V and 5 bases from J, with 13 bases between. The CDR3 DNA is TGTGCCACCAGTGACCCCGGAAGAGGTTATGGCTACACCTTC. Its protein product is CATSDPGRGYGYTF.

The chain uses TRBV6-5 and TRBJ1-6, with D maybe TRBD1 (6 bases). V was shortened by 5 bases and J by 8 bases, with 13 bases between the two germline ends. From germline, CDR1 is MNHEY and CDR2 SVGAGI. This CDR3 contains 14 residues. CDR3 nucleotides: TGTGCCAGCAGTACCACAGGGCTTGATTCACCCCTCCACTTT. It specifies CASSTTGLDSPLHF.

The J gene is TRBJ2-5, the V gene TRBV5-1; TRBD2 might be the D (7 bases). Germline lookup yields CDR1 SGHRS and CDR2 YFSETQ. The CDR3 has 15 amino acids. The ends were cut back, 4 bases at V and 5 bases at J, with 18 bases in the middle. CDR3 DNA: TGCGCCAGCAGCCGCTTCCGGGGGGCGACGGAGACCCAGTACTTC. This gives the protein CASSRFRGATETQYF.